This entry lists 27 T cell receptor beta chains sequenced from one sample in a study of T cell responses to AZD1222 COVID-19 vaccine. Libraries were prepared by immunoSEQ multiplex PCR; TCRdb keeps only in-frame clonotypes and omits some of them. The data show 68,000 or so clones, more than 70% seen once. Sequenced here: peripheral blood, sampled on day 0 of AZD1222 vaccination. The receptors were gathered from an adult in good health.

This chain links TRBV28 with TRBJ1-2; no definite D call. V was shortened by 5 bases and J by 2 bases, with 6 bases between the two germline ends. This CDR3 is 12 amino acids long. CDR1 and CDR2 (germline): MDHEN, SYDVKM. The CDR3 reads CASSTKNYGYTF. In nucleotides, the CDR3 is TGTGCCAGCAGTACCAAAAACTATGGCTACACCTTC.

The J gene is TRBJ2-7, the V gene TRBV7-6; tentatively, D is TRBD1 or TRBD2 (5 bases each). The CDR3 is 16 residues long. Germline V lookup: CDR1 SGHVS, CDR2 FNYEAQ. The ends were cut back, 4 bases at V and 4 bases at J, with 20 bases in the middle. CDR3 residues: CASSSGTRDGSYEQYF. CDR3 nucleotide sequence: TGTGCCAGCAGCTCCGGGACCCGGGACGGTTCTTACGAGCAGTACTTC.

V and J are TRBV6-2 or TRBV6-3 and TRBJ1-1, with D tentatively TRBD1 (5 bases). This CDR3 region has 13 residues. Between the trimmed V and J ends, which lost 5 bases and 6 bases, there was a span of 13 bases. The germline V gene encodes CDR1 MNHEY and CDR2 SVGEGT. CDR3 sequence: CASSPGVGAEAFF. CDR3 nucleotides: TGTGCCAGCAGTCCGGGGGTCGGCGCTGAAGCTTTCTTT.

The chain joins TRBV6-5 to TRBJ2-7; possibly TRBD1 for D (5 bases). The CDR3 is made up of 15 amino acids. Germline V lookup: CDR1 MNHEY, CDR2 SVGAGI. The V end lost 0 bases, the J end lost 0 bases, and 9 bases lay between the germline ends. CDR3 sequence (DNA): TGTGCCAGCAGTTACTCGTCGACAGTCTCCTACGAGCAGTACTTC. This translates into CASSYSSTVSYEQYF.

The chain links TRBV7-3 to TRBJ1-1; D ambiguous. The V and J ends lost 1 base and 1 base respectively, with 7 bases between them. The CDR3 has 14 residues. CDR1 and CDR2 from the germline V gene are SGHTA and FQGTGA. The CDR3 DNA reads TGTGCCAGCAGCTTAAGCGCAGGGAACACTGAAGCTTTCTTT. This gives the protein CASSLSAGNTEAFF.

V gene TRBV7-9 combines with J gene TRBJ1-3, with D perhaps TRBD1 (6 bases). Germline CDR1 and CDR2: SEHNR and FQNEAQ (reference sequence). V gave up 5 bases and J gave up 3 bases, with 14 bases separating them. This CDR3 is built from 15 residues. The CDR3 DNA is TGTGCCAGCAGCCCCCGGGGGGCCGTTGGAAACACCATATATTTT. Its translation: CASSPRGAVGNTIYF. The complete variable domain, with remaining parts taken from reference TRBV7-9 and TRBJ1-3, reads DTGVSQNPRHKITKRGQNVTFRCDPISEHNRLYWYRQTLGQGPEFLTYFQNEAQLEKSRLLSDRFSAERPKGSFSTLEIQRTEQGDSAMYLCASSPRGAVGNTIYFGEGSWLTVV.

This chain connects TRBV7-9 to TRBJ2-5; 9 nucleotides line up with TRBD1. Germline lookup yields CDR1 SEHNR and CDR2 FQNEAQ (reference sequence). The CDR3 consists of 17 residues. Germline trimming cut 2 bases from V and 0 bases from J; bases unmatched to any gene: 7. In DNA form, the CDR3 reads TGTGCCAGCAGCTTAATGACGACAGGGGGGTACCAAGAGACCCAGTACTTC. Amino acids: CASSLMTTGGYQETQYF.

The V call is TRBV6-5, the J call TRBJ2-3, with D tentatively TRBD2 (7 bases). The germline V gene has CDR1 MNHEY and CDR2 SVGAGI. V lost 8 bases and J lost 2, with 14 bases in between. CDR3 length: 14 residues. The CDR3 sequence: CASGRGMLTDTQYF. CDR3 nucleotides: TGTGCCAGCGGGAGGGGGATGCTCACAGATACGCAGTATTTT.

CDR3 loop: CASSETMTGSGSPLHF. The CDR3 nucleotides read TGTGCCAGCTCCGAAACCATGACAGGCTCAGGGTCACCCCTCCACTTT. V gene TRBV18 combines with J gene TRBJ1-6; TRBD1 might be the D (6 bases). V lost 6 bases and J 10 bases, leaving 22 bases between the germline ends. The CDR3 covers 16 residues. Per germline, CDR1 KGHSH and CDR2 LQKENI.

A few counts support this clone. The rearrangement joins TRBV7-2 to TRBJ2-7, with TRBD1 matching over 11 bases. The V and J ends lost 2 bases and 3 bases, in that order; junction bases with no gene match: 12. This CDR3 comprises 18 residues. CDR1 and CDR2 (germline): SGHTA, FQGNSA. CDR3 nucleotides: TGTGCCAGCAGCTTATTTCGGACAGGGGGCGCGGATAACTACGAGCAGTACTTC. Its translation is CASSLFRTGGADNYEQYF.

About this clone itself: This same CDR3 is encoded by further DNA sequences in the sample. The CDR3 protein is CASSPGTANTGELFF. Written as DNA, the CDR3 is TGTGCCAGCTCACCAGGGACAGCCAACACCGGGGAGCTGTTTTTT. V usage is TRBV18 and J usage is TRBJ2-2; the match to TRBD1 covers 7 bases. CDR3 size: 15 residues. Germline CDR1 KGHSH, CDR2 LQKENI. Trimming took 2 bases from V and 2 from J; bases not matched to a gene: 2.

This clone was seen only once. The rearrangement links TRBV24-1 to TRBJ1-2; 9 bases match TRBD1. Germline V gives CDR1 KGHDR, CDR2 SFDVKD. The CDR3 spans 15 residues. The ends lost 4 bases at V and 2 bases at J; junction bases unmatched: 4. The DNA for the CDR3 is TGTGCCACCAGTGAAGGGACAGGGTTGAACTATGGCTACACCTTC. This encodes CATSEGTGLNYGYTF.

The gene calls are TRBV24-1 and TRBJ2-2; the D is unclear. Germline V gene lookup returns CDR1 KGHDR and CDR2 SFDVKD. Deletions cut 8 bases from V and 4 bases from J, with 7 bases between. The CDR3 sequence is 12 residues long. In DNA, the CDR3 is TGTGCCACCAACCAAGGCACCGGGGAGCTGTTTTTT. Protein: CATNQGTGELFF.

This chain uses TRBV10-1 with TRBJ1-6; 7 bases match TRBD1. CDR1 and CDR2 (germline): WNHNN, SYGVQD (reference sequence). The length of the CDR3 is 15 residues. Trimming took 6 bases from V and 8 from J; bases not matched to a gene: 10. CDR3 DNA sequence: TGCGCCAGCAGGGACAGGTTTAAATCTCATTCACCCCTCCACTTT. Protein product: CASRDRFKSHSPLHF.

V is TRBV7-2 and J is TRBJ2-3; no clear D. The V end was cut by 5 bases, the J end by 6 bases, with 21 bases between. The CDR3 sequence is 16 residues long. CDR1 is SGHTA, CDR2 FQGNSA, per germline. The CDR3 nucleotides are TGTGCCAGCAGCACCCAATGGGATCTAGGTAGGGATACGCAGTATTTT. Amino acids: CASSTQWDLGRDTQYF.

The V call is TRBV10-3, the J call TRBJ1-6, with D hard to call. The germline V gene has CDR1 ENHRY and CDR2 SYGVKD. The CDR3 totals 13 residues. With 3 bases removed from V and 7 bases from J, the gap between germline ends came to 7 bases. This chain's CDR3 is CAISESLNSPLHF. The CDR3 DNA is TGTGCCATCAGTGAAAGTTTGAATTCACCCCTCCACTTT.

As to this clone: One end of the junction does not line up with germline, which may come from a read error. This chain joins TRBV30 and TRBJ2-1; D uncertain. The V gene's germline CDR1 is GTSNPN and CDR2 SVGIG (reference sequence). The CDR3 covers 14 residues. This CDR3 is CAWSVGFSDNEQFF. DNA of the CDR3: TGTGCCTGGAGTGTAGGGTTCTCCGACAATGAGCAGTTCTTC.

The rearrangement uses TRBV5-1 and TRBJ2-5, with a tentative D call TRBD2 (6 bases). Looked up from germline, CDR1 is SGHRS and CDR2 is YFSETQ. The CDR3 length is 16 residues. V was cut by 0 bases and J by 5 bases, with 17 bases left in between. CDR3 amino acids: CASSLALVAATETQYF. CDR3 nucleotides: TGCGCCAGCAGCTTGGCCTTGGTAGCGGCCACTGAGACCCAGTACTTC.

Only a few counts were recorded for this clone. The V gene is TRBV25-1, the J gene TRBJ1-4; no reliable D call. Germline V gives CDR1 MGHDK, CDR2 SYGVNS. V was pared by 4 bases and J by 4 bases, with 10 bases between. The CDR3 loop spans 14 amino acids. The CDR3 region is CASSGSAYNEKLFF. The CDR3 region has the DNA TGTGCCAGCAGTGGATCAGCGTATAATGAAAAACTGTTTTTT.

The chain employs TRBV19 and TRBJ1-5; D not resolved. Trimming took 7 bases from V and 9 from J, leaving 25 bases between them. CDR1 LNHDA and CDR2 SQIVND come from the germline V gene (reference sequence). The CDR3 has 16 amino acids. The CDR3 DNA is TGTGCCAGTACCCCTTTATCCGGGAGAGGATCGCGGCCCCAGCATTTT. Translated, it gives CASTPLSGRGSRPQHF.

This clone was detected once. The chain carries TRBV7-2 and TRBJ2-3; 7 positions agree with TRBD2. This CDR3 spans 14 amino acids. Germline-derived CDR1 and CDR2 are SGHTA and FQGNSA. Unmatched junction bases numbered 10, after V lost 8 bases and J lost 5 bases. CDR3 region: CASLRLAGGDTQYF. In DNA, the CDR3 is TGTGCCAGCTTGAGACTAGCCGGCGGAGATACGCAGTATTTT.

The count of this clone is one. The J gene is TRBJ1-5, the V gene TRBV9, with 9 bases lining up with TRBD1. V lost 3 bases to trimming and J lost 6 bases; unmatched junction nucleotides: 7. The germline CDR1 and CDR2 sequences are SGDLS and YYNGEE. The CDR3 consists of 15 residues. CDR3 nucleotide sequence: TGTGCCAGCAGCGAGGGACAGGGATATTTTCAGCCCCAGCATTTT. Protein sequence: CASSEGQGYFQPQHF.

This clone occurred a few times. The rearrangement joins TRBV5-6 to TRBJ2-7; D unclear. The CDR3 loop spans 12 amino acids. The germline V and J ends were trimmed by 4 bases and 2 bases, with 7 bases remaining between them. Germline V gene data show CDR1 as SGHDT and CDR2 as YYEEEE. The CDR3 reads CASSRWAYEQYF. The CDR3 DNA follows: TGTGCCAGCAGCCGATGGGCCTACGAGCAGTACTTC.

V usage is TRBV28 and J usage is TRBJ2-6, with D maybe TRBD2 (5 bases). Germline V gene lookup returns CDR1 MDHEN and CDR2 SYDVKM. The CDR3 has 18 residues. The V and J ends lost 6 bases and 2 bases respectively, with 20 bases between them. CDR3 coding DNA: TGTGCCAGCAGCCTCGGGGTGAGGTATAAGCCTGGGGCCAACGTCCTGACTTTC. Translating gives CASSLGVRYKPGANVLTF.

V and J are TRBV5-4 and TRBJ2-7; D uncertain. The CDR3 consists of 14 residues. CDR1 is SGHNT, CDR2 YYREEE, per germline (reference sequence). The V end was cut by 7 bases, the J end by 0 bases, with 14 bases between. The CDR3, as DNA: TGTGCCAGCTCGTCGCAAGGCCTCTCCTACGAGCAGTACTTC. This gives the protein CASSSQGLSYEQYF.

The chain has TRBV7-9 and TRBJ1-1; D perhaps matches TRBD1 (6 bases). Trimming shortened V by 3 bases and J by 5 bases, and 13 bases separated the two germline ends. This CDR3 region has 14 residues. Germline CDR1 is SEHNR and CDR2 is FQNEAQ (reference sequence). CDR3 loop: CASSFPGAGTEAFF. The DNA for the CDR3 is TGTGCCAGCAGCTTTCCGGGGGCTGGAACTGAAGCTTTCTTT. Looking up the rest from reference TRBV7-9 and TRBJ1-1 gives the full variable domain: DTGVSQNPRHKITKRGQNVTFRCDPISEHNRLYWYRQTLGQGPEFLTYFQNEAQLEKSRLLSDRFSAERPKGSFSTLEIQRTEQGDSAMYLCASSFPGAGTEAFFGQGTRLTVV.

V gene TRBV30 combines with J gene TRBJ1-2; 7 positions agree with TRBD1. CDR1 is GTSNPN, CDR2 SVGIG, per germline (reference sequence). The CDR3 covers 12 residues. V shed 2 bases and J 7 bases; nucleotides not matched to a gene: 4. CDR3 sequence reads: CAWSKSGGGYTF. CDR3 sequence (DNA): TGTGCCTGGAGTAAATCAGGGGGTGGCTACACCTTC.